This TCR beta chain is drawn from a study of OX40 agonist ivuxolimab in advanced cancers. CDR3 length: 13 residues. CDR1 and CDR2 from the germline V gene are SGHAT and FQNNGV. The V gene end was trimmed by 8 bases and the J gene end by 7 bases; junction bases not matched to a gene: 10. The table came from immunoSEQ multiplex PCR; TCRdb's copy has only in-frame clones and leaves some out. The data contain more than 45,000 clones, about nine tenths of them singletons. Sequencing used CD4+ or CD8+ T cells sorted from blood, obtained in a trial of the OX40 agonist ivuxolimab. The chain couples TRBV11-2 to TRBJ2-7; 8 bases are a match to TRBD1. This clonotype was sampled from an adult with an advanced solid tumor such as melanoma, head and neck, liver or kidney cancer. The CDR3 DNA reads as TGTGCCAGCTCCGGGACAGGCGCTTTGGAGCAGTACTTC. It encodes CASSGTGALEQYF.